This T cell receptor (beta chain) was observed in a study of cytomegalovirus exposure and HLA in healthy donors. Points from the study as a whole: A classifier reportedly called cytomegalovirus status with high sensitivity and specificity. Researchers reported in a later analysis that a missense DCLRE1C variant was tied to TCR beta V- and J-gene trimming.

The table lists this clone with a few counts. Antigen unknown. Both 60 Vbeta primers and 13 Jbeta primers went into the PCR. Data came from immunoSEQ multiplex PCR; TCRdb stores just in-frame clones and leaves some out. The table includes some 78,000 clones, about 80% detected once. Per the germline V gene, CDR1 is SNHLY and CDR2 is FYNNEI. V lost 11 bases to trimming and J lost 1 base; unmatched junction nucleotides: 1. The CDR3 runs to 11 residues. The sequence came from a woman between 50 and 59 years old in good health and CMV-seropositive. The source material was PBMCs. This sequence joins TRBV2 and TRBJ2-5; 7 bases are shared with TRBD2. Here the CDR3 DNA reads TGTGCCTGCGGGGGCCAAGAGACCCAGTACTTC. Encoded protein: CACGGQETQYF. Full variable domain (remainder filled in from reference TRBV2 and TRBJ2-5): EPEVTQTPSHQVTQMGQEVILRCVPISNHLYFYWYRQILGQKVEFLVSFYNNEISEKSEIFDDQFSVERPDGSNFTLKIRSTKLEDSAMYFCACGGQETQYFGPGTRLLVL.